This T cell receptor (beta chain) derives from a study of shared T cell receptors in the human thymus. The data were produced by immunoSEQ multiplex PCR, yet TCRdb's version contains in-frame clones alone and is incomplete. The sample lists fewer than 700,000 clones, around 87% occurring once. Details on this clone: This sample also contains other DNA sequences that code for the same CDR3.

Trimming took off 2 bases at V and 8 bases at J, with 12 bases between the two ends. Germline values: CDR1 MNHEY, CDR2 SMNVEV (reference sequence). This CDR3 spans 13 amino acids. The data also belong to a second study, concerning human thymus T cells. This second study notes: Donor material was obtained from healthy Finnish infants undergoing corrective surgery for congenital heart defects. Thymic resections from corrective heart surgery supplied the tissue. Within thymic and blood repertoires, V and J gene usage appeared to be biased. Related research described strongly overlapping thymic repertoires in unrelated people.

The clonotype was recovered from a boy in the first two years of life with a congenital heart defect. Sequenced sample: thymocytes. The chain is built from TRBV27 and TRBJ1-2, with D hard to call. CDR3 sequence: CASSLGPGGGYTF. CDR3 nucleotide sequence: TGTGCCAGCAGTTTAGGTCCGGGCGGGGGCTACACCTTC.